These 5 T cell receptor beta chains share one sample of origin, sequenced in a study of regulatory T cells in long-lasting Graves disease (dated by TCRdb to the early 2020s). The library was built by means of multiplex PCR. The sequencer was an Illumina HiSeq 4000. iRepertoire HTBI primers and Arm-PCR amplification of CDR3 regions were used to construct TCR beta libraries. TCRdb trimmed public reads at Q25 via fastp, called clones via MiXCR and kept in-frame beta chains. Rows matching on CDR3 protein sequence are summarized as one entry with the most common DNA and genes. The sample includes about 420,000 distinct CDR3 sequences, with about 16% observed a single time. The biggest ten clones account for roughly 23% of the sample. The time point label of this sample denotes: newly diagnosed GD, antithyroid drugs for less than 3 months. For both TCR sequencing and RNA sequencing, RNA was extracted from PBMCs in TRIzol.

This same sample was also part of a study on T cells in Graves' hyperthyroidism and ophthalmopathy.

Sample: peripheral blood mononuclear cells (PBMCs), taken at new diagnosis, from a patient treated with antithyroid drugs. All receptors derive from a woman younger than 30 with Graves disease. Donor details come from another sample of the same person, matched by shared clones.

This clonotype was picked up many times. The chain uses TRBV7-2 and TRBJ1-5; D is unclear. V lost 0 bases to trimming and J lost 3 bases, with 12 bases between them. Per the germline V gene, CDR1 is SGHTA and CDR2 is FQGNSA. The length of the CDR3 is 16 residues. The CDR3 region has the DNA TGTGCCAGCAGCTTAGCGCGAGGGTACGACAATCAGCCCCAGCATTTT. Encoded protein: CASSLARGYDNQPQHF.

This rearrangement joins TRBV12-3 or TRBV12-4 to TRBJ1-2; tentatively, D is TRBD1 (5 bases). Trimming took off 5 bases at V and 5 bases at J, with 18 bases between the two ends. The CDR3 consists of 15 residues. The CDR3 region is CASSSPRDSGYGYTF. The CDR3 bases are TGTGCCAGCAGTAGCCCCCGGGACTCGGGGTATGGCTACACCTTC.

DNA of the CDR3: TGTGCCAGCAGTTTTGGGGGAATCGCTCAGCCCCAGCATTTT. Encoded protein: CASSFGGIAQPQHF. The chain links TRBV27 to TRBJ1-5, with a possible D match to TRBD1 (5 bases). CDR3 size: 14 residues. Trimming removed 3 bases from V and 6 bases from J, with 12 bases in between. CDR1 and CDR2 from the germline V gene are MNHEY and SMNVEV (reference sequence).

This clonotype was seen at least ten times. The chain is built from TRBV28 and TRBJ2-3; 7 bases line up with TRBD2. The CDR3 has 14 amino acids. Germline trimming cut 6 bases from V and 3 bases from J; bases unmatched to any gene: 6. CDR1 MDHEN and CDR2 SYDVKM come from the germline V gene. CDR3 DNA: TGTGCCAGCAGCCGGACTAGTCGAACAGATACGCAGTATTTT. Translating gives CASSRTSRTDTQYF.

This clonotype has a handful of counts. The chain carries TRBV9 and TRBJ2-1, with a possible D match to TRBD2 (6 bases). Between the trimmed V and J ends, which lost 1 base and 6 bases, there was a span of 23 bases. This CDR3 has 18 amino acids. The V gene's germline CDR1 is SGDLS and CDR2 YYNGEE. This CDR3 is CASSVTTQTRGRSNEQFF. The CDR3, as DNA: TGTGCCAGCAGCGTAACCACACAGACCCGAGGGAGGTCCAATGAGCAGTTCTTC.